The 25 T cell receptor beta chains presented below share a single source sample, sequenced in a study of cytomegalovirus exposure and HLA in healthy donors. The PCR had 60 Vbeta and 13 Jbeta primers. The assay was immunoSEQ multiplex PCR, and TCRdb's table has in-frame clones only and misses some. There are around 280,000 clones in the sample; approximately 90% occur only once, and 2% to 3% lies in the top ten. Source material: PBMCs. The receptors were gathered from a woman between 18 and 29 years old in good health and CMV-seronegative.

With regard to this clone: Other DNA sequences of this sample code for an identical CDR3. The chain carries TRBV12-5 and TRBJ1-2; 8 bases map to TRBD1. Germline values: CDR1 LGHNT, CDR2 FRNRAP. Losses at the gene ends were 0 bases for V and 4 bases for J; bases not matched to a gene: 4. The CDR3 sequence is 15 residues long. The CDR3 protein is CASGLVTGQVYGYTF. The CDR3 DNA reads TGTGCTAGTGGTTTGGTAACGGGACAGGTCTATGGCTACACCTTC.

The rearrangement links TRBV5-1 to TRBJ2-7; 8 bases line up with TRBD1. The CDR3 spans 14 residues. Germline V lookup: CDR1 SGHRS, CDR2 YFSETQ. Unmatched junction bases numbered 8, after V lost 4 bases and J lost 5 bases. CDR3 sequence reads: CASSLGGQADEQYF. Here the CDR3 DNA reads TGCGCCAGCAGCCTAGGGGGACAGGCAGACGAGCAGTACTTC.

This clone was seen a single time. The V and J genes are TRBV7-9 and TRBJ1-2; D remains unclear. The germline CDR1 and CDR2 sequences are SEHNR and FQNEAQ (reference sequence). Trimming took 1 base from V and 4 from J, leaving 4 bases between them. This CDR3 has 12 amino acids. CDR3 nucleotide sequence: TGTGCCAGCAGCTTAGACAGCTATGGCTACACCTTC. Its translation is CASSLDSYGYTF.

The J gene is TRBJ1-2, the V gene TRBV2, with 11 bases fitting TRBD1. With 6 bases clipped from V and 8 bases from J, the junction kept 17 bases outside the gene matches. Germline V gene data show CDR1 as SNHLY and CDR2 as FYNNEI. The CDR3 consists of 17 residues. CDR3 DNA sequence: TGTGCCAGCAGAGCCATCCCGGGACAGGGGGGAGGATTGGGCTACACCTTC. This translates into CASRAIPGQGGGLGYTF.

The chain uses TRBV30 and TRBJ2-7; the D gene is possibly TRBD2 (5 bases). Germline CDR1 GTSNPN, CDR2 SVGIG (reference sequence). V was trimmed by 0 bases and J by 13 bases, leaving 28 bases between them. The CDR3 is 16 amino acids. CDR3 in DNA: TGTGCCTGGAGTGTACTCGGCGGGTATACGAGCAGTACTCTTTACTTC. This gives the protein CAWSVLGGYTSSTLYF. Full variable domain (rest looked up from reference TRBV30 and TRBJ2-7): SQTIHQWPATLVQPVGSPLSLECTVEGTSNPNLYWYRQAAGRGLQLLFYSVGIGQISSEVPQNLSASRPQDRQFILSSKKLLLSDSGFYLCAWSVLGGYTSSTLYFGPGTRLTVT.

The chain carries TRBV7-3 and TRBJ2-1, with TRBD2 as a possible D gene (6 bases). The V and J ends lost 5 bases and 10 bases respectively, with 15 bases between them. Germline-derived CDR1 and CDR2 are SGHTA and FQGTGA. The CDR3 length is 13 residues. The CDR3 loop is CASSPQKAGEQFF. CDR3 DNA: TGTGCCAGCAGCCCACAGAAGGCGGGGGAGCAGTTCTTC.

The chain uses TRBV2 and TRBJ2-1, with D maybe TRBD2 (6 bases). The length of the CDR3 is 15 residues. V lost 6 bases and J lost 4, with 16 bases in between. Per germline, CDR1 SNHLY and CDR2 FYNNEI. The CDR3 loop is CASRTEGLGYNEQFF. In DNA form, the CDR3 reads TGTGCCAGCAGGACGGAGGGGCTGGGGTACAATGAGCAGTTCTTC. Based on the CDR3 plus reference TRBV2 and TRBJ2-1, the full variable domain is EPEVTQTPSHQVTQMGQEVILRCVPISNHLYFYWYRQILGQKVEFLVSFYNNEISEKSEIFDDQFSVERPDGSNFTLKIRSTKLEDSAMYFCASRTEGLGYNEQFFGPGTRLTVL.

The chain employs TRBV30 and TRBJ1-5, with 7 bases lining up with TRBD1. Trimming took 5 bases from V and 7 from J; bases not matched to a gene: 14. Germline V gene sequence: CDR1 GTSNPN, CDR2 SVGIG (reference sequence). The CDR3 sequence is 15 residues long. This CDR3 is CAWSLYRGIGQPQHF. In DNA, the CDR3 is TGTGCCTGGTCCCTTTACAGGGGAATAGGACAGCCCCAGCATTTT.

This clone occurred once. The germline gene is not matched at one end of the junction; a read error may be the cause. This sequence joins TRBV7-9 and TRBJ1-6; TRBD1 agrees at 10 bases. Germline assignment: CDR1 SEHNR and CDR2 FQNEAQ (reference sequence). The CDR3 sequence is 15 residues long. CDR3 in DNA: TGTTCCAGCAGCTCCGGACAGGGGGATAATTCACCCCTCCACTTT. Amino acid sequence: CSSSSGQGDNSPLHF. The complete variable domain, with remaining parts taken from reference TRBV7-9 and TRBJ1-6, reads DTGVSQNPRHKITKRGQNVTFRCDPISEHNRLYWYRQTLGQGPEFLTYFQNEAQLEKSRLLSDRFSAERPKGSFSTLEIQRTEQGDSAMYLCSSSSGQGDNSPLHFGNGTRLTVT.

V usage is TRBV6-5 and J usage is TRBJ1-1; D is uncertain. The V and J ends lost 7 bases and 5 bases respectively, with 17 bases between them. Germline values: CDR1 MNHEY, CDR2 SVGAGI. The CDR3 is 14 residues long. The CDR3 nucleotides read TGTGCCAGCACCCCGGCCGGAAGAGGAACTGAAGCTTTCTTT. Its translation is CASTPAGRGTEAFF.

This clone was detected once. The chain combines TRBV5-4 with TRBJ1-2, with 7 bases that match TRBD1. Germline CDR1 SGHNT, CDR2 YYREEE (reference sequence). This CDR3 has 13 amino acids. V lost 4 bases, J lost 4 bases, and 4 bases stayed unmatched. The chain's CDR3 is CASSQGTAYGYTF. CDR3 coding DNA: TGTGCCAGCAGCCAGGGGACAGCCTATGGCTACACCTTC.

The chain uses TRBV6-4 and TRBJ2-3; 7 bases map to TRBD2. V lost 3 bases to trimming and J lost 1 base; unmatched junction nucleotides: 7. The V gene's germline CDR1 is MRHNA and CDR2 SNTAGT. CDR3 size: 16 residues. CDR3 loop: CASSESTGGGTDTQYF. The CDR3 bases are TGTGCCAGCAGTGAATCAACGGGGGGTGGCACAGATACGCAGTATTTT.

The CDR3: CASSIWGATNEKLFF. CDR3 bases: TGTGCCAGTAGTATCTGGGGGGCAACTAATGAAAAACTGTTTTTT. This chain connects TRBV19 to TRBJ1-4, with D possibly TRBD1 on 5 matching bases. V lost 3 bases and J 0 bases, leaving 8 bases between the germline ends. Germline V CDR1 and CDR2: LNHDA, SQIVND (reference sequence). This CDR3 is 15 amino acids long.

The gene calls are TRBV7-9 and TRBJ2-1, with a weak D call TRBD2 (7 bases). Trimming cost V 9 bases and J 15 bases, with 21 bases left between them. Germline V lookup: CDR1 SEHNR, CDR2 FQNEAQ (reference sequence). The CDR3 covers 12 residues. This chain's CDR3 is CASSGVRGISFF. CDR3 DNA sequence: TGTGCCAGTTCAGGGGTGCGGGGGATATCGTTCTTC.

The J gene is TRBJ2-7, the V gene TRBV6-5, with 8 bases aligning to TRBD1. This CDR3 is 13 amino acids long. J lost 5 bases, V lost 5 bases, and 5 bases had no gene match. Germline assignment: CDR1 MNHEY and CDR2 SVGAGI. The chain's CDR3 is CASSRTGFDEQYF. The CDR3 nucleotides are TGTGCCAGCAGTCGGACAGGGTTTGACGAGCAGTACTTC.

Remarks on this clone: Other DNA sequences from this sample encode an identical CDR3 as well. V is TRBV5-1 and J is TRBJ1-1; 11 bases map to TRBD1. Germline CDR1 SGHRS, CDR2 YFSETQ. With 4 bases clipped from V and 4 bases from J, the junction kept 6 bases outside the gene matches. The CDR3 has 15 amino acids. This CDR3 reads CASSPGTGGITEAFF. CDR3 bases: TGCGCCAGCAGCCCTGGGACAGGGGGAATCACTGAAGCTTTCTTT.

The genes are TRBV5-4 and TRBJ2-2, with 8 bases lining up with TRBD1. The CDR3 length is 15 residues. J gave up 4 bases and V 4 bases, and 6 bases lay outside the gene matches. Per germline, CDR1 SGHNT and CDR2 YYREEE (reference sequence). For the CDR3, the DNA is TGTGCCAGCAGCCAAGGACAGGGTAGCACCGGGGAGCTGTTTTTT. Amino acids: CASSQGQGSTGELFF.

A few counts support this clone. A read error may account for a junction end that differs from germline. The V and J genes are TRBV7-7 and TRBJ1-1; TRBD1 aligns across 7 bases. From germline, CDR1 is SSHAT and CDR2 FNYEAQ (reference sequence). This CDR3 is 13 amino acids long. CDR3 nucleotide sequence: TGTGCTAGCAGCCGGGACAGGAACACTGAAGCTTTCTTT. This gives the protein CASSRDRNTEAFF.

This clone was seen a single time. The chain uses TRBV9 and TRBJ2-2, with 7 bases fitting TRBD1. Germline trimming cut 0 bases from V and 2 bases from J; bases unmatched to any gene: 7. Germline CDR1 is SGDLS and CDR2 is YYNGEE. The length of the CDR3 is 17 residues. CDR3 coding DNA: TGTGCCAGCAGCGTAGCTAAGAACAGGGGCAACACCGGGGAGCTGTTTTTT. Protein product: CASSVAKNRGNTGELFF.

The V and J genes are TRBV27 and TRBJ2-5, with 8 bases that match TRBD1. Unmatched junction bases numbered 11, after V lost 6 bases and J lost 11 bases. This CDR3 has 13 amino acids. CDR1 is MNHEY, CDR2 SMNVEV, per germline (reference sequence). CDR3 nucleotides: TGTGCCAGCAGAACAGGGGGGCCGAGGGAGCAGTACTTC. As protein: CASRTGGPREQYF.

The rearrangement uses TRBV13 and TRBJ1-1; 7 nucleotides agree with TRBD1. Germline V CDR1 and CDR2: PRHDT, FYEKMQ (reference sequence). With 4 bases clipped from V and 0 bases from J, the junction kept 2 bases outside the gene matches. The CDR3 has 14 residues. This CDR3 reads CASSSDRVNTEAFF. In DNA, the CDR3 is TGTGCCAGCAGCTCCGACAGGGTGAACACTGAAGCTTTCTTT. Complete variable domain (other parts from reference TRBV13 and TRBJ1-1): AAGVIQSPRHLIKEKRETATLKCYPIPRHDTVYWYQQGPGQDPQFLISFYEKMQSDKGSIPDRFSAQQFSDYHSELNMSSLELGDSALYFCASSSDRVNTEAFFGQGTRLTVV.

This clone was counted a single time. The V call is TRBV7-8, the J call TRBJ2-5, with a possible D match to TRBD1 (6 bases). The germline V gene has CDR1 SGHVS and CDR2 FQNEAQ. V was pared by 5 bases and J by 0 bases, with 16 bases between. This CDR3 region has 16 residues. DNA of the CDR3: TGTGCCAGCAGCCGTTCGTACCGGGACAACCAAGAGACCCAGTACTTC. Protein: CASSRSYRDNQETQYF.

The CDR3 sequence: CASSQVKLSDRENEQYF. Here the CDR3 DNA reads TGTGCCAGCAGCCAGGTTAAGCTATCAGACAGGGAAAACGAGCAGTACTTC. This chain links TRBV14 with TRBJ2-7; the match to TRBD1 covers 7 bases. V lost 3 bases and J lost 5; bases outside the gene matches: 16. CDR1 is SGHDN, CDR2 FVKESK, per germline. The CDR3 has 17 amino acids.

V and J are TRBV6-1 and TRBJ1-1; TRBD1 matches 8 bases. The CDR3 is made up of 14 amino acids. With V trimmed by 3 bases and J by 4 bases, 4 bases remained unmatched. The germline V gene encodes CDR1 MNHNS and CDR2 SASEGT. The CDR3 nucleotides are TGTGCCAGCAGTGAGGACAGGGTCATCACTGAAGCTTTCTTT. Translating gives CASSEDRVITEAFF.

This chain connects TRBV5-5 to TRBJ2-5; TRBD2 matches at 9 bases. The CDR3 totals 15 residues. After removal of 4 bases from V and 6 bases from J, the junction contained 10 bases not matched to a gene. Germline CDR1 and CDR2: SGHKS and YYEKEE (reference sequence). CDR3 sequence (DNA): TGTGCCAGCAGCGCCCCCGGGACTAGCATAAAGACCCAGTACTTC. Its translation is CASSAPGTSIKTQYF.